This TCR beta chain was found in a study of OX40 agonist ivuxolimab in advanced cancers. Turning to the study itself: Therapy given before enrollment (anti-PD-1, anti-PD-L1 or anti-CTLA-4) was allowed, and 30% to 50% had some.

As for this clone: The antigen is not known.

Generated by immunoSEQ multiplex PCR, the TCRdb table keeps only in-frame clones and is missing some. Among some 69,000 clones listed, 90% to 95% were seen once. The CDR3 length is 15 residues. Trimming pared 5 bases from V and 5 bases from J, leaving 16 bases between. Germline CDR1 SGHRS, CDR2 YFSETQ. The study's findings and limits: Clonal expansion by week 6 occurred in CD4+ and CD8+ blood T cells (at 0.1 to 3.0 mg/kg). In the 0.1-3.0 mg/kg groups, partial responders showed among the lowest expansion.

The chain joins TRBV5-1 to TRBJ2-2; a possible D gene is TRBD1 (6 bases). This receptor was taken from an adult with an advanced solid tumor such as melanoma, head and neck, liver or kidney cancer. The sample in question was CD4+ or CD8+ T cells sorted from blood, obtained in a trial of the OX40 agonist ivuxolimab. The CDR3 spells CASSSSGATTGELFF. Here the CDR3 DNA reads TGCGCCAGCAGTAGTTCAGGGGCGACGACCGGGGAGCTGTTTTTT.